Here is one T cell receptor beta chain with its context. Its antigen is undetermined. Sequencing targeted expressed TCRB transcripts, as all isolated RNA had been reverse transcribed. Profiled with immunoSEQ multiplex PCR; TCRdb holds only in-frame clones, not every one. The sample includes 230,000 or so clones, roughly 16% seen only once; the top ten take approximately 0.081%. The data belong to a study of beta chain features in type 1 diabetes. Points from the study as a whole: Shorter TCRB CDR3s, moderately but significantly so, were found in Type 1 diabetes patients in all four CD4+ subsets. Naive, central memory and Treg TCRB repertoires appeared more alike in patients than in healthy donors.

V was clipped by 6 bases and J by 4 bases, with 20 bases between them. Germline values: CDR1 SQVTM, CDR2 ANQGSEA. CDR3 length: 15 amino acids. Sample: naive CD4+ T cells from blood. This sequence originates from a man aged 25 to 40 with type 1 diabetes. The gene calls are TRBV29-1 and TRBJ2-3, with D perhaps TRBD2 (6 bases). CDR3 DNA: TGCAGCGTGCAGAGAACGGGGGTCACAGCAGATACGCAGTATTTT. Translating gives CSVQRTGVTADTQYF.